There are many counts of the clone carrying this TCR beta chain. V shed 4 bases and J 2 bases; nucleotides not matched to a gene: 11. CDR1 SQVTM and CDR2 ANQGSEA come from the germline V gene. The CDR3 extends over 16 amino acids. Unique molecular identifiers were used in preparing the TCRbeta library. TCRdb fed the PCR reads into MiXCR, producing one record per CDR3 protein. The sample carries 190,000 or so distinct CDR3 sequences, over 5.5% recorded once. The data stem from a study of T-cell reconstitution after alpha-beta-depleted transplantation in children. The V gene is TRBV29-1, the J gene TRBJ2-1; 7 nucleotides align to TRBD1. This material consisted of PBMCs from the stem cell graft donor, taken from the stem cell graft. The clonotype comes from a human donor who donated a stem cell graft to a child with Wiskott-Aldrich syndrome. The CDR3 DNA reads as TGCAGCGTTGCAAAACAGGGGTGGAACGCCTACAATGAGCAGTTCTTC. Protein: CSVAKQGWNAYNEQFF.